These 9 T cell receptor beta chains originate from one sample sequenced in a study of cytomegalovirus exposure and HLA in healthy donors. The PCR was carried out with 60 Vbeta primers and 13 Jbeta primers. Assay used: immunoSEQ multiplex PCR; TCRdb lists only in-frame clones, some missing. The table has some 44,000 clones, about nine tenths seen once. The sequenced sample consisted of PBMCs. The source of these receptors is a woman aged 40 to 50 in good health and CMV-seropositive.

This clone is labeled large (0.1 to 1%). The V and J genes are TRBV27 and TRBJ2-7; 7 bases align to TRBD1. Germline V gene lookup returns CDR1 MNHEY and CDR2 SMNVEV (reference sequence). The J segment lost 5 bases and the V segment lost 5 bases, leaving 3 bases of the junction unmatched. This CDR3 region has 12 residues. The CDR3 loop is CASSQGVDEQYF. CDR3 sequence (DNA): TGTGCCAGCAGTCAGGGGGTAGACGAGCAGTACTTC.

The V call is TRBV10-3, the J call TRBJ2-7; 9 bases map to TRBD1. CDR3 length: 16 residues. CDR1 and CDR2 (germline): ENHRY, SYGVKD. J was trimmed by 0 bases and V by 6 bases; bases with no gene match: 9. CDR3 sequence (DNA): TGTGCCATCAGAAATACAGGGGGCCGGAGCTCCTACGAGCAGTACTTC. It specifies CAIRNTGGRSSYEQYF.

The chain is built from TRBV28 and TRBJ2-7, with D perhaps matching TRBD1 (5 bases). V was cut by 7 bases and J by 5 bases, with 15 bases left in between. CDR1 MDHEN and CDR2 SYDVKM come from the germline V gene. The CDR3 sequence is 13 residues long. As DNA, the CDR3 is TGTGCCAGCATTAAAACGCAGGGCCACGAGCAGTACTTC. Translating it yields CASIKTQGHEQYF.

This chain joins TRBV5-1 and TRBJ2-3; D gene ambiguous. Deletions cut 7 bases from V and 0 bases from J, with 15 bases between. The CDR3 runs 15 residues. Germline lookup yields CDR1 SGHRS and CDR2 YFSETQ. In DNA form, the CDR3 reads TGCGCCAGCGACCCTACCGGAGCTAGCACAGATACGCAGTATTTT. It yields the protein CASDPTGASTDTQYF.

This clone was seen a single time. The rearrangement links TRBV7-9 to TRBJ1-5; tentative D call: TRBD1 (6 bases). Trimming left V 5 bases short and J 4 bases short, with 12 bases between. CDR3 length: 14 residues. Germline assignment: CDR1 SEHNR and CDR2 FQNEAQ (reference sequence). This CDR3 is CASSVGQPNQPQHF. The CDR3 DNA sequence: TGTGCCAGCAGCGTCGGACAGCCTAATCAGCCCCAGCATTTT.

The CDR3 protein is CSVEAGLNTEAFF. The CDR3 nucleotides are TGCAGCGTTGAAGCGGGATTGAACACTGAAGCTTTCTTT. This chain links TRBV29-1 with TRBJ1-1; no clear D gene. The germline V gene has CDR1 SQVTM and CDR2 ANQGSEA. The ends were cut back, 1 base at V and 0 bases at J, with 6 bases in the middle. This CDR3 is 13 amino acids long.

The rearrangement links TRBV19 to TRBJ1-4; D unresolved. This CDR3 has 15 residues. CDR1 LNHDA and CDR2 SQIVND come from the germline V gene (reference sequence). The V and J ends lost 3 bases and 10 bases respectively, with 18 bases between them. CDR3 DNA sequence: TGTGCCAGTAGTATTGGCTCGGACGTGGGAGGAAAACTGTTTTTT. Its protein is CASSIGSDVGGKLFF.

The chain joins TRBV6-1 to TRBJ2-1; tentative D call: TRBD2 (6 bases). CDR3 length equals 15 residues. Germline V gene data show CDR1 as MNHNS and CDR2 as SASEGT. Between the trimmed V and J ends, which lost 0 bases and 7 bases, there was a span of 13 bases. For the CDR3, the DNA is TGTGCCAGCAGTGAAGCGGGTCGGGCGGGGAATGAGCAGTTCTTC. Protein: CASSEAGRAGNEQFF.

The chain recombines TRBV5-5 with TRBJ1-2; 7 bases map to TRBD1. V shed 2 bases and J 8 bases; nucleotides not matched to a gene: 9. The CDR3 length is 14 residues. Germline V gene data show CDR1 as SGHKS and CDR2 as YYEKEE (reference sequence). Here the CDR3 reads CASSFGTGALGYTF. CDR3 bases: TGTGCCAGCAGCTTCGGTACAGGGGCTTTGGGCTACACCTTC.